The clone carrying this T cell receptor beta chain was observed at least ten times. Antigen: not known. The authors produced cDNA by 5'RACE using 10-nucleotide random UMIs. TCRdb called the 5' RACE reads again in MiXCR, with one record for every CDR3 protein. The sample holds over 45,000 distinct CDR3 sequences, about a quarter seen once. Germline V gene lookup returns CDR1 SGHRS and CDR2 YFSETQ. Trimming took 7 bases from V and 3 from J; bases not matched to a gene: 5. The CDR3 is 13 amino acids. The data were taken from a study of neurological immune-mediated disorders. A total of 2 million PBMCs stored at -80 degrees C provided the unsorted libraries. Whole-study findings and limits: The most TCR clonal expansion was seen in HTLV-1-associated myelopathy, and the least was seen in multiple sclerosis, which fell below healthy controls.

The specimen sequenced was PBMCs. The TCR was taken from a woman in her seventies in good health. The chain carries TRBV5-1 and TRBJ2-5, with 8 nucleotides matching TRBD2. The CDR3 DNA reads as TGCGCCAGCTCGCTACTAGCGGAAGAGACCCAGTACTTC. This translates into CASSLLAEETQYF.